The subject of this entry is one T cell receptor beta chain. Its antigen is unknown. This sample stems from a study of PD-1 blockade in classical Hodgkin lymphoma. Data came from immunoSEQ multiplex PCR; TCRdb stores just in-frame clones and leaves some out. The profile covers about 14,000 clones, with 83% appearing a single time and around 20% taken by the ten largest. Study conclusions and caveats: Before treatment, complete responders showed about the same diversity as newly diagnosed patients. By C4D1 there was a significant rise in CD4+ TCR diversity but not in CD8+ TCR diversity.

The patients all showed relapse after autologous stem cell transplantation, while their brentuximab vedotin exposure varied. The starting material was peripheral blood mononuclear cells (PBMCs), obtained at baseline. The sequence was obtained from a human donor with classical Hodgkin lymphoma.

CDR3 region: CSADGLAMAEQFF. CDR3 coding DNA: TGCAGCGCTGACGGACTAGCTATGGCTGAGCAGTTCTTC. This rearrangement joins TRBV29-1 to TRBJ2-1; 8 nucleotides align to TRBD2. The germline V gene encodes CDR1 SQVTM and CDR2 ANQGSEA. There are 13 residues in the CDR3. J gave up 9 bases and V 7 bases, and 11 bases lay outside the gene matches.